These T cell receptor beta chains were read from a single sample in a study of Graves' ophthalmopathy and Graves' hyperthyroidism. MiXCR was run by TCRdb on the multiplex PCR reads, yielding one entry per CDR3 protein. The sample lists some 750,000 distinct CDR3 sequences, 40% occurring once. Sequenced sample: peripheral blood. Receptors originate from an adult man with Graves' ophthalmopathy. The CDR3 runs from the conserved cysteine through the conserved F or W. A D gene is named only where the DNA matches it firmly. Clone size is stated in some rows and not others, as once, few, many or a class when expanded.

d_call	v_call	j_call	clone_size	cdr3_aa	cdr3_nt
NA	TRBV5-5	TRBJ1-1	few	CASSFPERNTEAFF	TGTGCCAGCAGCTTTCCGGAGCGGAACACTGAAGCTTTCTTT
TRBD1	TRBV5-4	TRBJ2-7	few	CASSHRQGPYEQYF	TGTGCCAGCAGTCACCGACAGGGCCCCTACGAGCAGTACTTC
TRBD1	TRBV28	TRBJ1-4	NA	CASISYRDSATNEKLFF	TGTGCCAGCATCTCTTACCGGGACAGTGCAACTAATGAAAAACTGTTTTTT
NA	TRBV7-2	TRBJ1-4	many	CASSFTQDEKLFF	TGTGCCAGCAGCTTTACGCAGGATGAAAAACTGTTTTTT
TRBD1	TRBV28	TRBJ1-2	few	CASSPSGTGFGYTF	TGTGCCAGCAGTCCGTCCGGGACAGGGTTTGGCTACACCTTC
NA	TRBV5-8	TRBJ1-6	many	CASSLSRTHHF	TGTGCCAGCAGCTTGTCGAGGACCCACCACTTT
NA	TRBV10-3	TRBJ2-5	many	CAISESPDKETQYF	TGTGCCATCAGTGAGTCACCAGATAAAGAGACCCAGTACTTC
NA	TRBV19	TRBJ1-2	many	CATAVRAFDYGYTF	TGTGCCACCGCGGTGCGGGCCTTTGACTATGGCTACACCTTC
NA	TRBV10-3	TRBJ2-3	few	CAIRGGDDTQYF	TGTGCCATCAGGGGGGGAGATGATACGCAGTATTTT
NA	TRBV2	TRBJ1-5	NA	CASPRGSGNQPQHF	TGTGCCAGCCCGAGAGGGTCGGGCAATCAGCCCCAGCATTTT
TRBD1	TRBV29-1	TRBJ1-2	once	CSVDRALRGYTF	TGCAGCGTGGACAGGGCCCTTCGTGGCTACACCTTC
NA	TRBV2	TRBJ1-4	NA	CASSGKWGGEKLFF	TGTGCCAGCAGTGGAAAGTGGGGGGGAGAAAAACTGTTTTTT
NA	TRBV12-3/TRBV12-4	TRBJ2-7	once	CARGRDQRKQYF	TGTGCCAGAGGGCGGGATCAGCGCAAGCAGTACTTC
TRBD1	TRBV15	TRBJ1-5	many	CATSRDRGSQPQHF	TGTGCCACCAGCAGAGACAGGGGGAGTCAGCCCCAGCATTTT
TRBD2	TRBV25-1	TRBJ2-2	NA	CASSIVRGGMNTGELFF	TGTGCCAGTAGTATAGTGCGGGGGGGCATGAACACCGGGGAGCTGTTTTTT
TRBD2	TRBV10-3	TRBJ2-6	many	CAISDPSRGGGAGANVLTF	TGTGCCATCAGTGACCCGTCGCGGGGGGGGGGCGCCGGGGCCAACGTCCTGACTTTC
NA	TRBV19	TRBJ2-6	NA	CASRGQTSGANVLTF	TGTGCCAGCCGTGGACAGACCTCTGGGGCCAACGTCCTGACTTTC
NA	TRBV20-1	TRBJ1-5	many	CSARDSLNQPQHF	TGCAGTGCTAGGGACAGCCTGAATCAGCCCCAGCATTTT
NA	TRBV25-1	TRBJ2-1	few	CASSRDYNEQFF	TGTGCCAGCAGCCGGGACTACAATGAGCAGTTCTTC
TRBD1	TRBV29-1	TRBJ2-7	NA	CSVGLGTGNEQYF	TGCAGCGTTGGACTGGGGACAGGGAACGAGCAGTACTTC
TRBD1	TRBV7-2	TRBJ1-3	NA	CASSRRGVTGNIIYF	TGTGCCAGCAGCCGCAGGGGGGTTACTGGAAACATCATATATTTT
TRBD2	TRBV25-1	TRBJ2-2	NA	CASSSREATGELFF	TGTGCCAGCTCATCACGGGAGGCCACCGGGGAGCTGTTTTTT
TRBD1	TRBV10-3	TRBJ1-2	NA	CAISEGTVDGYTF	TGTGCCATCAGTGAGGGGACAGTCGATGGCTACACCTTC
NA	TRBV19	TRBJ1-6	few	CASSIGVSGSYNSPLHF	TGTGCCAGTAGTATAGGGGTGTCCGGCTCCTATAATTCACCCCTCCACTTT
NA	TRBV9	TRBJ2-2	few	CASSVEAGYGELFF	TGTGCCAGCAGCGTAGAAGCAGGGTACGGGGAGCTGTTTTTT
NA	TRBV12-3/TRBV12-4	TRBJ1-1	many	CASGQGYTEAFF	TGTGCCAGCGGTCAGGGGTACACTGAAGCTTTCTTT